The 30 T cell receptor beta chains below come from one sample, sequenced in a study of blood T cell repertoires in COVID-19 (dated by TCRdb to 2019 to 2021). Receptor libraries were prepared by the immunoSEQ multiplex PCR assay. TCRdb took over this immuneACCESS table, retaining in-frame rearrangements with V and J assigned. Such tables are incomplete; in checked studies, under half of the missing clones stem from an unresolved V gene, and the remainder is unexplained. Counted in this sample were a few hundred thousand clones; about 90% of them appeared once. Clones ranked in the top ten supply around 10% of the sample. The source material was peripheral blood. These receptors all stem from a woman aged 30 to 39 with COVID-19, enrolled during active disease.

The CDR3 sequence is CASGTSGYNEQFF. CDR3 nucleotides: TGTGCCAGCGGGACTAGCGGTTACAATGAGCAGTTCTTC. The chain uses TRBV6-6 and TRBJ2-1, with 11 bases lining up with TRBD2. This CDR3 is 13 amino acids long. The V gene end was trimmed by 8 bases and the J gene end by 4 bases; junction bases not matched to a gene: 1. Germline values: CDR1 MNHNY, CDR2 SVGAGI (reference sequence).

V usage is TRBV2 and J usage is TRBJ2-7; 7 bases align to TRBD2. Germline-derived CDR1 and CDR2 are SNHLY and FYNNEI. CDR3 size: 14 residues. V shed 4 bases, J shed 6 bases, and the junction held 9 bases outside the gene matches. CDR3 amino acids: CASSGGGVRPEQYF. The CDR3 nucleotides read TGTGCCAGCAGTGGGGGGGGAGTAAGGCCCGAGCAGTACTTC. Full variable domain (outside the CDR3, taken from reference TRBV2 and TRBJ2-7): EPEVTQTPSHQVTQMGQEVILRCVPISNHLYFYWYRQILGQKVEFLVSFYNNEISEKSEIFDDQFSVERPDGSNFTLKIRSTKLEDSAMYFCASSGGGVRPEQYFGPGTRLTVT.

This clone occurred once. This chain connects TRBV6-5 to TRBJ1-4; 7 positions match TRBD1. The CDR3 is 15 amino acids. Germline V gives CDR1 MNHEY, CDR2 SVGAGI. With 6 bases clipped from V and 7 bases from J, the junction kept 11 bases outside the gene matches. CDR3 bases: TGTGCCAGCAGGGATCCGACAGGGCCGGGTGAAAAACTGTTTTTT. It encodes CASRDPTGPGEKLFF.

The rearrangement joins TRBV5-1 to TRBJ2-5; TRBD2 aligns across 7 bases. Germline values: CDR1 SGHRS, CDR2 YFSETQ. The CDR3 loop spans 16 amino acids. With V trimmed by 0 bases and J by 2 bases, 7 bases remained unmatched. CDR3 amino acids: CASSLGAGVVQETQYF. DNA for the CDR3: TGCGCCAGCAGCTTGGGGGCGGGAGTTGTTCAAGAGACCCAGTACTTC.

The V gene is TRBV6-5, the J gene TRBJ2-1, with 7 bases aligning to TRBD2. This CDR3 has 13 residues. After removal of 4 bases from V and 8 bases from J, the junction contained 5 bases not matched to a gene. The germline V gene has CDR1 MNHEY and CDR2 SVGAGI. For the CDR3, the DNA is TGTGCCAGCAGTTGGGGGACTATTTATGAGCAGTTCTTC. Its protein product is CASSWGTIYEQFF.

CDR3 sequence: CASSPLQGAETQYF. The CDR3, as DNA: TGTGCCAGCTCACCACTACAGGGGGCAGAGACCCAGTACTTC. The V and J genes are TRBV18 and TRBJ2-5, with 9 bases matching TRBD1. The V segment lost 1 base and the J segment 4 bases; nucleotides outside the gene matches: 1. This CDR3 has 14 amino acids. In germline, CDR1 is KGHSH, CDR2 LQKENI.

This chain links TRBV5-1 with TRBJ1-2; 9 bases align to TRBD1. Germline V gives CDR1 SGHRS, CDR2 YFSETQ. J was trimmed by 3 bases and V by 3 bases; bases with no gene match: 6. The CDR3 contains 15 residues. CDR3 residues: CASSSGTGSHYGYTF. The CDR3 bases are TGCGCCAGCAGCTCAGGGACAGGGAGTCACTATGGCTACACCTTC.

Written as DNA, the CDR3 is TGTGCCAGCAGCTTCGACAGGGGTGGTGGAAACACCATATATTTT. This codes for CASSFDRGGGNTIYF. This chain joins TRBV7-2 and TRBJ1-3; 8 bases align to TRBD1. V trimming: 3 bases; J trimming: 3 bases; junction bases outside the gene matches: 4. Germline V gene lookup returns CDR1 SGHTA and CDR2 FQGNSA. This CDR3 is 15 amino acids long. Combining the CDR3 with reference TRBV7-2 and TRBJ1-3 gives the whole variable domain GAGVSQSPSNKVTEKGKDVELRCDPISGHTALYWYRQSLGQGLEFLIYFQGNSAPDKSGLPSDRFSAERTGGSVSTLTIQRTQQEDSAVYLCASSFDRGGGNTIYFGEGSWLTVV.

The chain recombines TRBV21-1 with TRBJ2-3; TRBD1, the table's D call, lacks a check against the DNA. TRBV21-1 is deemed a pseudogene. This CDR3 contains 15 residues. CDR3 sequence reads: CASSKGGQNTDTQYF. The CDR3 nucleotides are TGTGCCAGCAGCAAGGGCGGACAAAACACAGATACGCAGTATTTT.

V is TRBV29-1 and J is TRBJ2-5; 11 nucleotides match TRBD2. V trimming: 7 bases; J trimming: 5 bases; junction bases outside the gene matches: 15. This CDR3 is built from 16 residues. Germline V lookup: CDR1 SQVTM, CDR2 ANQGSEA. CDR3 residues: CSAFPVLAGVGETQYF. As DNA, the CDR3 is TGCAGCGCCTTCCCCGTACTAGCGGGAGTTGGGGAGACCCAGTACTTC.

The V call is TRBV20-1, the J call TRBJ2-1; D ambiguous. CDR1 is DFQATT and CDR2 is SNEGSKA in the germline V gene (reference sequence). The ends were cut back, 3 bases at V and 1 base at J, with 10 bases in the middle. The CDR3 spans 14 residues. CDR3 region: CSASVGLSYNEQFF. The CDR3 DNA reads as TGCAGTGCTAGTGTGGGCCTTTCCTACAATGAGCAGTTCTTC.

The V gene is TRBV19, the J gene TRBJ1-2, with 7 bases aligning to TRBD1. The germline V gene encodes CDR1 LNHDA and CDR2 SQIVND (reference sequence). The CDR3 is 14 amino acids. Unmatched junction bases numbered 8, after V lost 8 bases and J lost 2 bases. CDR3 DNA sequence: TGTGCCAGTGTACCACAGGGACAGAACTATGGCTACACCTTC. Translation: CASVPQGQNYGYTF. Using reference TRBV19 and TRBJ1-2 for the parts outside the CDR3, the full variable domain is DGGITQSPKYLFRKEGQNVTLSCEQNLNHDAMYWYRQDPGQGLRLIYYSQIVNDFQKGDIAEGYSVSREKKESFPLTVTSAQKNPTAFYLCASVPQGQNYGYTFGSGTRLTVV.

The chain combines TRBV5-1 with TRBJ2-3; 8 bases match TRBD1. Germline V gene lookup returns CDR1 SGHRS and CDR2 YFSETQ. After removal of 3 bases from V and 0 bases from J, the junction contained 6 bases not matched to a gene. The CDR3 covers 16 residues. The CDR3 sequence: CASSSITGGSTDTQYF. The CDR3 coding sequence is TGCGCCAGCAGCTCCATAACAGGGGGGAGCACAGATACGCAGTATTTT.

The rearrangement links TRBV6-5 to TRBJ2-5, with 7 bases identical to TRBD1. J gave up 4 bases and V 6 bases, and 11 bases lay outside the gene matches. CDR1 MNHEY and CDR2 SVGAGI come from the germline V gene. The CDR3 covers 15 residues. The CDR3 sequence: CASSRGSRQGETQYF. In DNA form, the CDR3 reads TGTGCCAGCAGCAGGGGAAGTAGACAGGGAGAGACCCAGTACTTC.

The J gene is TRBJ2-3, the V gene TRBV18; 7 bases fit TRBD2. With 3 bases clipped from V and 4 bases from J, the junction kept 7 bases outside the gene matches. The germline CDR1 and CDR2 sequences are KGHSH and LQKENI. The CDR3 runs 15 residues. In nucleotides, the CDR3 is TGTGCCAGCTCACCCTTCTCGGGAGGTGCAGATACGCAGTATTTT. Residues: CASSPFSGGADTQYF.

The chain has TRBV11-2 and TRBJ1-1, with no clear D. This CDR3 spans 15 amino acids. CDR1 SGHAT and CDR2 FQNNGV come from the germline V gene. The V gene lost 2 bases and the J gene lost 4 bases, with 14 bases spanning the gap. The CDR3 region has the DNA TGTGCCAGCAGCTTAAGTCCAGGTTCTTCCACTGAAGCTTTCTTT. This sequence encodes CASSLSPGSSTEAFF.

The chain couples TRBV10-3 to TRBJ2-7; 11 bases map to TRBD2. The CDR3 runs 12 residues. Trimming at V came to 9 bases and at J to 3 bases, leaving 1 base not matched to a gene. The germline gives CDR1 ENHRY, CDR2 SYGVKD. CDR3 coding DNA: TGTGCCATTGGGACTAGCGGCTACGAGCAGTACTTC. Amino acids: CAIGTSGYEQYF.

The rearrangement joins TRBV5-4 to TRBJ1-2; no definite D call. Trimming stripped 5 bases from V and 4 bases from J, with 12 bases between. This CDR3 region has 13 residues. The germline V gene encodes CDR1 SGHNT and CDR2 YYREEE (reference sequence). CDR3 sequence reads: CASSADSLYGYTF. CDR3 in DNA: TGTGCCAGCAGTGCAGATAGCCTCTATGGCTACACCTTC.

The rearrangement links TRBV30 to TRBJ2-7; D possibly corresponds to TRBD1 (7 bases). CDR3 length equals 14 residues. Looked up from germline, CDR1 is GTSNPN and CDR2 is SVGIG (reference sequence). Between the trimmed V and J ends, which lost 2 bases and 3 bases, there was a span of 14 bases. DNA of the CDR3: TGTGCCTGGAGTTGGACAGGAGGGGTCTACGAGCAGTACTTC. It is translated as CAWSWTGGVYEQYF.

This chain connects TRBV4-1 to TRBJ2-1, with 8 bases lining up with TRBD2. The length of the CDR3 is 16 residues. The V segment lost 1 base and the J segment 3 bases; nucleotides outside the gene matches: 5. Per the germline V gene, CDR1 is MGHRA and CDR2 is YSYEKL. The CDR3 loop is CASSQVGRERYNEQFF. In nucleotides, the CDR3 is TGCGCCAGCAGCCAAGTCGGGAGGGAGCGCTACAATGAGCAGTTCTTC.

As concerns this clone: The sample contains more than one DNA sequence encoding this CDR3. The V and J genes are TRBV28 and TRBJ1-5; 8 bases match TRBD1. CDR1 and CDR2 from the germline V gene are MDHEN and SYDVKM. This CDR3 region has 14 residues. Trimming took 3 bases from V and 7 from J; bases not matched to a gene: 5. Here the CDR3 DNA reads TGTGCCAGCAGTTTCTCAGGGGGCTTACAGCCCCAGCATTTT. Amino acid sequence: CASSFSGGLQPQHF.

The chain combines TRBV24-1 with TRBJ1-3, with TRBD1 identical over 7 bases. This CDR3 region has 15 residues. V trimming: 7 bases; J trimming: 4 bases; junction bases outside the gene matches: 9. Germline CDR1 is KGHDR and CDR2 is SFDVKD. The chain's CDR3 is CATSETGPSGNTIYF. The CDR3, as DNA: TGTGCCACCAGCGAGACAGGGCCGTCAGGAAACACCATATATTTT.

This clone was seen a handful of times. The J gene is TRBJ2-7, the V gene TRBV5-6; 8 nucleotides line up with TRBD2. The junction had 8 bases not matched to a gene; V was cut back by 0 bases and J by 6 bases. This CDR3 spans 15 amino acids. CDR1 is SGHDT and CDR2 is YYEEEE in the germline V gene. The CDR3 loop is CASSLAPGLGSEQYF. CDR3 DNA sequence: TGTGCCAGCAGCTTGGCCCCGGGACTAGGGAGCGAGCAGTACTTC.

The chain carries TRBV9 and TRBJ1-5; maybe TRBD1 (5 bases). The length of the CDR3 is 14 residues. Per the germline V gene, CDR1 is SGDLS and CDR2 is YYNGEE. V lost 2 bases, J lost 2 bases, and 8 bases lay in between. CDR3 DNA sequence: TGTGCCAGCAGCGTTTGGGGGGGCAATCAGCCCCAGCATTTT. Its translation is CASSVWGGNQPQHF.

The rearrangement joins TRBV6-5 to TRBJ2-5; possibly TRBD1 for D (5 bases). V was pared by 8 bases and J by 5 bases, with 21 bases between. Germline lookup yields CDR1 MNHEY and CDR2 SVGAGI. The length of the CDR3 is 15 residues. The CDR3 is CASSKLQGIGETQYF. The CDR3 bases are TGTGCCAGCTCGAAACTCCAGGGAATTGGGGAGACCCAGTACTTC.

This chain connects TRBV2 to TRBJ2-1; 7 positions agree with TRBD2. CDR1 and CDR2 (germline): SNHLY, FYNNEI. The V gene end was trimmed by 6 bases and the J gene end by 5 bases; junction bases not matched to a gene: 10. The CDR3 has 15 amino acids. DNA for the CDR3: TGTGCCAGCAGCCGGCAGGAGGGAGGGAACAATGAGCAGTTCTTC. Translating gives CASSRQEGGNNEQFF.

The chain is built from TRBV20-1 and TRBJ2-7; 12 bases match TRBD1. V was pared by 6 bases and J by 6 bases, with 9 bases of the junction left unmatched. Germline CDR1 reads DFQATT; CDR2 reads SNEGSKA (reference sequence). This CDR3 region has 14 residues. For the CDR3, the DNA is TGCAGTGCCAGTCCGGGACAGGGGGCGCCCGAGCAGTACTTC. Protein product: CSASPGQGAPEQYF.

The rearrangement joins TRBV5-1 to TRBJ1-6; 7 nucleotides align to TRBD1. Germline trimming cut 5 bases from V and 5 bases from J; bases unmatched to any gene: 4. The CDR3 has 14 residues. Germline values: CDR1 SGHRS, CDR2 YFSETQ. CDR3 nucleotide sequence: TGCGCCAGCAGACGGGACAGCGATAATTCACCCCTCCACTTT. Protein sequence: CASRRDSDNSPLHF. Complete variable domain (other parts from reference TRBV5-1 and TRBJ1-6): KAGVTQTPRYLIKTRGQQVTLSCSPISGHRSVSWYQQTPGQGLQFLFEYFSETQRNKGNFPGRFSGRQFSNSRSEMNVSTLELGDSALYLCASRRDSDNSPLHFGNGTRLTVT.

The rearrangement uses TRBV11-2 and TRBJ1-1; D uncertain. The CDR3 is 14 residues long. CDR1 is SGHAT, CDR2 FQNNGV, per germline. Trimming took 8 bases from V and 2 from J, leaving 15 bases between them. CDR3 sequence: CASGLRRGNTEAFF. DNA of the CDR3: TGTGCCAGCGGACTGAGACGAGGAAACACTGAAGCTTTCTTT.

This sequence joins TRBV19 and TRBJ2-3; tentatively, D is TRBD2 (6 bases). Germline V CDR1 and CDR2: LNHDA, SQIVND (reference sequence). This CDR3 comprises 14 residues. The V end lost 1 base, the J end lost 2 bases, and 7 bases lay between the germline ends. CDR3 in amino acids: CASSIGGNTDTQYF. CDR3 bases: TGTGCCAGTAGTATAGGCGGGAACACAGATACGCAGTATTTT.